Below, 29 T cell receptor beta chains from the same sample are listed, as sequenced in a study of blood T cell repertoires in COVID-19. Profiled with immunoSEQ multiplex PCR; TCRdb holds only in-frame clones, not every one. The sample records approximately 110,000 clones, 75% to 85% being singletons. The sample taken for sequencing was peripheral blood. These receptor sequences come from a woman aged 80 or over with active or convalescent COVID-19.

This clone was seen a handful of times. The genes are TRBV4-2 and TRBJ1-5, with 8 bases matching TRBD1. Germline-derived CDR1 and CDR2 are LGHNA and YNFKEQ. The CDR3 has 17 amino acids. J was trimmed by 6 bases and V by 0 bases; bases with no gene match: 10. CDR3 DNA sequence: TGTGCCAGCAGCCAAGAGGAGTCCAGGGGGCTAATTCAGCCCCAGCATTTT. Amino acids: CASSQEESRGLIQPQHF.

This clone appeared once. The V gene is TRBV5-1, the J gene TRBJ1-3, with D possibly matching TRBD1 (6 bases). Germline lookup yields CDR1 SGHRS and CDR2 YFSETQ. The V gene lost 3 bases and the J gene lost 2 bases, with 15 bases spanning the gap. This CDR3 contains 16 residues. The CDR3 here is CASSSLPRGPGNTIYF. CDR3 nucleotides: TGCGCCAGCAGCTCCCTCCCCAGGGGCCCTGGAAACACCATATATTTT.

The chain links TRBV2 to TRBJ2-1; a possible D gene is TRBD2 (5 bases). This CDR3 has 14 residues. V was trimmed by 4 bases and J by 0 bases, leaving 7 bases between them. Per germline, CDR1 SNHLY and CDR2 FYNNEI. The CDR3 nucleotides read TGTGCCAGCAGTGTTCTAGCCTCCTACAATGAGCAGTTCTTC. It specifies CASSVLASYNEQFF.

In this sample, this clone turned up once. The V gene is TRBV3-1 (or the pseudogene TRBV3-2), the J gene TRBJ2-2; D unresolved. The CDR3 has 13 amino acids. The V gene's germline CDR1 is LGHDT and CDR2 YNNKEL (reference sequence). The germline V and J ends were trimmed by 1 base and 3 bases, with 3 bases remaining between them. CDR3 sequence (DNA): TGTGCCAGCAGCCAAGTCGACACCGGGGAGCTGTTTTTT. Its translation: CASSQVDTGELFF.

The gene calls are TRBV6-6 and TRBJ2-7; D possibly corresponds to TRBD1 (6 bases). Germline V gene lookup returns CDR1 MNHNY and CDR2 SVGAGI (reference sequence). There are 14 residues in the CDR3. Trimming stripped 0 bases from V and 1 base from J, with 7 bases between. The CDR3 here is CASSYSQGSYEQYF. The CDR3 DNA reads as TGTGCCAGCAGTTACTCACAGGGTTCCTACGAGCAGTACTTC.

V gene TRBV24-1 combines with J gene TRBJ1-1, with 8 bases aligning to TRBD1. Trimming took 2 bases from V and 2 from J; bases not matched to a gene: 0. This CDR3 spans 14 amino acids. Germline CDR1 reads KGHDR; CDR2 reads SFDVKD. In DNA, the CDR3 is TGTGCCACCAGTGATTCAGGGGGCAACACTGAAGCTTTCTTT. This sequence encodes CATSDSGGNTEAFF.

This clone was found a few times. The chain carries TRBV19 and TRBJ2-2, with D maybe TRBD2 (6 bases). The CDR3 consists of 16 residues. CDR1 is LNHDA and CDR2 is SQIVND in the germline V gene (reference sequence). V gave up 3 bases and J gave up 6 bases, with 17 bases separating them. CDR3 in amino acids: CASSIGTPGVPGELFF. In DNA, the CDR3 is TGTGCCAGTAGTATTGGAACCCCGGGGGTTCCCGGGGAGCTGTTTTTT.

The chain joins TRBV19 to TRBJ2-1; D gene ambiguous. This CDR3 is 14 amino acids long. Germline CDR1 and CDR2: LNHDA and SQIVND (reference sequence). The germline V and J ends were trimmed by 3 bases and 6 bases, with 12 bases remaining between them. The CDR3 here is CASSIGLRVNEQFF. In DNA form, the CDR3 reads TGTGCCAGTAGTATTGGTCTGCGTGTCAATGAGCAGTTCTTC.

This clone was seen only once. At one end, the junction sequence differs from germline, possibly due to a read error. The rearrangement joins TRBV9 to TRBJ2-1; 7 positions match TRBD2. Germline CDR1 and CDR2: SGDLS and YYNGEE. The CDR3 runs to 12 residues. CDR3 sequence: CASNRDYDEQFF. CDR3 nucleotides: TGTGCCAGCAATAGGGACTACGATGAGCAGTTCTTC.

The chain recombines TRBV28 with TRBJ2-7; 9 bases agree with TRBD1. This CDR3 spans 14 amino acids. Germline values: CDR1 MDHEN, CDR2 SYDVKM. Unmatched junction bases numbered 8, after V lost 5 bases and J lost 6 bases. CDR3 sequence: CASSPGTGYREQYF. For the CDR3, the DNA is TGTGCCAGCAGTCCAGGGACAGGGTATCGCGAGCAGTACTTC.

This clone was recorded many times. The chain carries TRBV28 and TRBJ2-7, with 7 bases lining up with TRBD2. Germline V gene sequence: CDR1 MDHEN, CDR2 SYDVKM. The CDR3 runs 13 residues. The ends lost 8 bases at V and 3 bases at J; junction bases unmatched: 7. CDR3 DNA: TGTGCCAGCCGAATAGAGCGGGACTACGAGCAGTACTTC. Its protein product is CASRIERDYEQYF.

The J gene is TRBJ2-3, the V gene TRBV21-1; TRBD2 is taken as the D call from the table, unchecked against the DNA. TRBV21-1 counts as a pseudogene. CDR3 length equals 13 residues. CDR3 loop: CASRKGSGDTQYF. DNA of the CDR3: TGTGCCAGCAGGAAGGGCTCGGGGGATACGCAGTATTTT.

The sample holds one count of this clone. The CDR3 coding sequence is TGTGCCAGCAGCTCCCCGGGACTAGCAACAGATACGCAGTATTTT. Its protein is CASSSPGLATDTQYF. This sequence joins TRBV7-3 and TRBJ2-3; TRBD2 matches at 9 bases. V was clipped by 4 bases and J by 3 bases; unmatched bases: 5. The V gene's germline CDR1 is SGHTA and CDR2 FQGTGA. This CDR3 is built from 15 residues.

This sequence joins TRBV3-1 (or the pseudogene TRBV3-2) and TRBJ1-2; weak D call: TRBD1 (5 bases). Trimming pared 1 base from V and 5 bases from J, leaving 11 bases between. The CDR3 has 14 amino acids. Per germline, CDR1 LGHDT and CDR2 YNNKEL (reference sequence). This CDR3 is CASSQAGEGYGYTF. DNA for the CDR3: TGTGCCAGCAGCCAAGCGGGGGAAGGGTATGGCTACACCTTC.

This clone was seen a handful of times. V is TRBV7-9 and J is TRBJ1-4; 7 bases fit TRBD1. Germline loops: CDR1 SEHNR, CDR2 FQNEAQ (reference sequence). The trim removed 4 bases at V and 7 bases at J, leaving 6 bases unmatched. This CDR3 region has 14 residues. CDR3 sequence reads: CASSYSTGSEKLFF. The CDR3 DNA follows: TGTGCCAGCAGCTATTCGACAGGGAGTGAAAAACTGTTTTTT. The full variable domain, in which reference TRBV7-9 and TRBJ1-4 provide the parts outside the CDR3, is DTGVSQNPRHKITKRGQNVTFRCDPISEHNRLYWYRQTLGQGPEFLTYFQNEAQLEKSRLLSDRFSAERPKGSFSTLEIQRTEQGDSAMYLCASSYSTGSEKLFFGSGTQLSVL.

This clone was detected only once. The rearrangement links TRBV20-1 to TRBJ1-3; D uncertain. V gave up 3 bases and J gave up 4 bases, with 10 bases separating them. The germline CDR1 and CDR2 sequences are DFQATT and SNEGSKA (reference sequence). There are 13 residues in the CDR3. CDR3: CSASSGIGNTIYF. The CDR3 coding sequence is TGCAGTGCTAGTTCCGGGATAGGAAACACCATATATTTT.

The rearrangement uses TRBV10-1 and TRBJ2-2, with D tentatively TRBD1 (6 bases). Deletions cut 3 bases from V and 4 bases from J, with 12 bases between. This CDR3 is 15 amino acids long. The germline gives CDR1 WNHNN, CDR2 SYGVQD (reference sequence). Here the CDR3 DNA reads TGCGCCAGCAGTGATGGGGGCGCGGGCACCGGGGAGCTGTTTTTT. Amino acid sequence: CASSDGGAGTGELFF.

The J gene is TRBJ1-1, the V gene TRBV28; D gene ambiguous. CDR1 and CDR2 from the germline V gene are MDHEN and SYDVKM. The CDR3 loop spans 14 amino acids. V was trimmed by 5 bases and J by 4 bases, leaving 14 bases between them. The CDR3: CASSISGRITEAFF. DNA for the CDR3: TGTGCCAGCAGTATATCCGGGAGGATCACTGAAGCTTTCTTT.

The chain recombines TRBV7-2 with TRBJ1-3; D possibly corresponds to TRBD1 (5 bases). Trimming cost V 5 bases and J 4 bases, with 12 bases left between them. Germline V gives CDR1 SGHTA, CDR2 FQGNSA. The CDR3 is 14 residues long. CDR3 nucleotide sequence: TGTGCCAGCAGCGGAAGGGGTTCGGGAAACACCATATATTTT. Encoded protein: CASSGRGSGNTIYF.

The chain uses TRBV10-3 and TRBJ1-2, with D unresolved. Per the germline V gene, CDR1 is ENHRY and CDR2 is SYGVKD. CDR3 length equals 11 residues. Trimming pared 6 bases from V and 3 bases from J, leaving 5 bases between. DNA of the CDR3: TGTGCCATCAGGGGAGACTATGGCTACACCTTC. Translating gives CAIRGDYGYTF.

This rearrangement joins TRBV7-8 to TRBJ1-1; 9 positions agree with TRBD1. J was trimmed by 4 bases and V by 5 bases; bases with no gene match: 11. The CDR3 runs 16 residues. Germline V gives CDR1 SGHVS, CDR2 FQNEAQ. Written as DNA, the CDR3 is TGTGCCAGCAGCGCGTTTCGGACAGGGGTCGGCACTGAAGCTTTCTTT. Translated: CASSAFRTGVGTEAFF.

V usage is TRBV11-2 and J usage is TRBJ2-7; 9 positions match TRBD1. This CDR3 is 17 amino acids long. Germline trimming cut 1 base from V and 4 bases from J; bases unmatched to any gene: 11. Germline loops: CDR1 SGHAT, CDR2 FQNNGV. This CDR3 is CASSLAPLTGGMYEQYF. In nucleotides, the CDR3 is TGTGCCAGCAGCTTAGCCCCCCTTACAGGGGGCATGTACGAGCAGTACTTC.

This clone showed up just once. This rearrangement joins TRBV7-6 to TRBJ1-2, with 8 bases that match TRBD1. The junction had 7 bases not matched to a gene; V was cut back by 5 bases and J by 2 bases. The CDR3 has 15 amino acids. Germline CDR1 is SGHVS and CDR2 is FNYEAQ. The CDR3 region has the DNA TGTGCCAGCAGCCTAGGACAGGGAGAAAACTATGGCTACACCTTC. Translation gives CASSLGQGENYGYTF.

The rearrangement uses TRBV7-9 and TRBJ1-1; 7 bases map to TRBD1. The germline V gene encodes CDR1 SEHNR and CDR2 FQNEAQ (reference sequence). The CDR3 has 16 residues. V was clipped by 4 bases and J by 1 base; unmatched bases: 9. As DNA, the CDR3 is TGTGCCAGCAGCTCGCCTCTCGACAGGGAGAACACTGAAGCTTTCTTT. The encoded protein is CASSSPLDRENTEAFF. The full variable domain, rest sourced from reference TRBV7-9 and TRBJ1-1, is DTGVSQNPRHKITKRGQNVTFRCDPISEHNRLYWYRQTLGQGPEFLTYFQNEAQLEKSRLLSDRFSAERPKGSFSTLEIQRTEQGDSAMYLCASSSPLDRENTEAFFGQGTRLTVV.

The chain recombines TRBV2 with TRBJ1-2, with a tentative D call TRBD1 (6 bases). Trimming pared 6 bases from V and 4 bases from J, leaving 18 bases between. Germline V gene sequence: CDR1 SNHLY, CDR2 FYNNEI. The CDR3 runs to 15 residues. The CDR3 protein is CASSPMGQGIYGYTF. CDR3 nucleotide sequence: TGTGCCAGCAGCCCTATGGGGCAGGGGATCTATGGCTACACCTTC.

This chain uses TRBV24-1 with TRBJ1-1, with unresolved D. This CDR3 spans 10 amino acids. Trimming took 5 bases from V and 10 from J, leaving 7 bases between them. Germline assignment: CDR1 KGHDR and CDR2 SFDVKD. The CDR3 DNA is TGTGCCACCAGTGGGCACGTAGCTTTCTTT. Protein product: CATSGHVAFF.

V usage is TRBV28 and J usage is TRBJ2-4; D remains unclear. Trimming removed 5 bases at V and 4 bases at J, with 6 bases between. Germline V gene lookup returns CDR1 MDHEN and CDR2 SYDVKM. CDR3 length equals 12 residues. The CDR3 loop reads CASSVSKNIQYF. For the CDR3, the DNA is TGTGCCAGCAGTGTGAGTAAAAACATTCAGTACTTC.

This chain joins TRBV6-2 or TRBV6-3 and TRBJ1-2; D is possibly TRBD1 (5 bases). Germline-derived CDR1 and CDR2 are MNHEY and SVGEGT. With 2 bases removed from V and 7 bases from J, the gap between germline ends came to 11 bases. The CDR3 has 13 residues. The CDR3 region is CASSYPGGAGYTF. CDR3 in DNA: TGTGCCAGCAGTTACCCGGGAGGGGCTGGCTACACCTTC.

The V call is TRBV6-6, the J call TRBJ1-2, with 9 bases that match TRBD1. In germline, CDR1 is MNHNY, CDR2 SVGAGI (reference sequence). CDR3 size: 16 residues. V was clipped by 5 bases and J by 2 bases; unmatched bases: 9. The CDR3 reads CASSVPGTGKNYGYTF. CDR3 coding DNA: TGTGCCAGCAGTGTCCCCGGGACAGGGAAAAACTATGGCTACACCTTC.